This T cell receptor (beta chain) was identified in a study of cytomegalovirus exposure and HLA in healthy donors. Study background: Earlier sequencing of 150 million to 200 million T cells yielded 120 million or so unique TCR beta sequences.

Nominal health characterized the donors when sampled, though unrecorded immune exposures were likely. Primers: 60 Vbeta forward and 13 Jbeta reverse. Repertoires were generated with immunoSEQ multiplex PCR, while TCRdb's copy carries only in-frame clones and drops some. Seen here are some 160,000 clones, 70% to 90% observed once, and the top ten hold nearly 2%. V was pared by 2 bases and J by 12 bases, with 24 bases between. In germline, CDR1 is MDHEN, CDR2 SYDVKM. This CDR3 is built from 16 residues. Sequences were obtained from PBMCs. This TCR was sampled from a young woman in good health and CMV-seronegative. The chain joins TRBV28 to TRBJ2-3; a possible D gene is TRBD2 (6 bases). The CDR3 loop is CASSLTTSVGGAYQYF. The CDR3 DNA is TGTGCCAGCAGTTTAACGACGTCGGTAGGCGGGGCCTATCAGTATTTT. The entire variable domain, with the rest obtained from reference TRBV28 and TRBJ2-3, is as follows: DVKVTQSSRYLVKRTGEKVFLECVQDMDHENMFWYRQDPGLGLRLIYFSYDVKMKEKGDIPEGYSVSREKKERFSLILESASTNQTSMYLCASSLTTSVGGAYQYFGPGTRLTVL.